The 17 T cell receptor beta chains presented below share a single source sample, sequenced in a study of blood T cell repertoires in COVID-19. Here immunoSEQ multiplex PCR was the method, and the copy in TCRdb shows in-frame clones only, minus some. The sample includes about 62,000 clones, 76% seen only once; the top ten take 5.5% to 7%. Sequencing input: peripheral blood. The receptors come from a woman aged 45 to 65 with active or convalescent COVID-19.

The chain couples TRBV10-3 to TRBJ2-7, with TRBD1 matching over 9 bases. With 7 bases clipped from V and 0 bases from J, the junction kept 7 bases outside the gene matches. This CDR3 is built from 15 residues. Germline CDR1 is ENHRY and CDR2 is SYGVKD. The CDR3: CAIMGGQGASYEQYF. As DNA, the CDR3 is TGTGCCATCATGGGGGGACAGGGAGCCTCCTACGAGCAGTACTTC.

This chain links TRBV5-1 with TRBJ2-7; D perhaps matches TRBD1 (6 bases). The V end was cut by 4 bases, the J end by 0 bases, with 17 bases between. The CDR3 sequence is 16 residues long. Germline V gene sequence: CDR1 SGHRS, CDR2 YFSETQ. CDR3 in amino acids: CASSRKTGPSSYEQYF. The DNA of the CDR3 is TGCGCCAGCAGCCGAAAGACAGGCCCTTCCTCCTACGAGCAGTACTTC.

CDR3 nucleotides: TGTGCCAGCAGCTTAGGGAGACCCAACGAGCAGTACTTC. Its translation: CASSLGRPNEQYF. This sequence joins TRBV7-2 and TRBJ2-7; no clear D. The CDR3 is 13 residues long. Trimming cost V 1 base and J 5 bases, with 9 bases left between them. CDR1 is SGHTA and CDR2 is FQGNSA in the germline V gene.

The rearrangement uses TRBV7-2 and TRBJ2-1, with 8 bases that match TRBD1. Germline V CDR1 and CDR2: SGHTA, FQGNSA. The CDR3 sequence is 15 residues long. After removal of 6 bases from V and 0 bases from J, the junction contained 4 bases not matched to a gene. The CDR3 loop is CASSFDRGSYNEQFF. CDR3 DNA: TGTGCCAGCAGTTTCGACAGGGGCTCCTACAATGAGCAGTTCTTC.

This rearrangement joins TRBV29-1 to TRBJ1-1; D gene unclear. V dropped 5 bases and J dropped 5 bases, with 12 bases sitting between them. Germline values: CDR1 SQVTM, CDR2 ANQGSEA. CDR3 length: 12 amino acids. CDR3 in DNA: TGCAGCGTTAAGTCTCCGGGGACTGAAGCTTTCTTT. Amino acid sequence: CSVKSPGTEAFF.

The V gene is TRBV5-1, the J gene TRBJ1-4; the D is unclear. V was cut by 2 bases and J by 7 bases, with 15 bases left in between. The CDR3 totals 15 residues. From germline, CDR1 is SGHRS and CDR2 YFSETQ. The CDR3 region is CASSFQADVGEKLFF. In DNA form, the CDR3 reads TGCGCCAGCAGCTTCCAGGCAGACGTGGGTGAAAAACTGTTTTTT.

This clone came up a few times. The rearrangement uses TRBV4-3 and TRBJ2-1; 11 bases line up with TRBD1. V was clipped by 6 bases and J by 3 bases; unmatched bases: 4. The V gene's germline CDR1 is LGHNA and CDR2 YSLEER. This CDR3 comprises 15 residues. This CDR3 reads CASRPGTGGYNEQFF. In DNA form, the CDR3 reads TGCGCCAGCAGGCCCGGGACAGGGGGCTACAATGAGCAGTTCTTC.

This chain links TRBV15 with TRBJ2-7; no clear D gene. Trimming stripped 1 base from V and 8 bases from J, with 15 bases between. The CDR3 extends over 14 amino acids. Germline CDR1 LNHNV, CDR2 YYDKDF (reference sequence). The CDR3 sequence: CATSRGGTVSQQYF. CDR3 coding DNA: TGTGCCACCAGCAGAGGAGGCACGGTCTCCCAGCAGTACTTC.

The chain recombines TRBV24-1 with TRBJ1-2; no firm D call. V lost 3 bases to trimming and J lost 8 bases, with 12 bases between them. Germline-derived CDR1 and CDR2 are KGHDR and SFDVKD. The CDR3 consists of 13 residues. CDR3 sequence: CATSDDSVRGYTF. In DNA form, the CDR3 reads TGTGCCACCAGTGATGATTCCGTTCGGGGCTACACCTTC.

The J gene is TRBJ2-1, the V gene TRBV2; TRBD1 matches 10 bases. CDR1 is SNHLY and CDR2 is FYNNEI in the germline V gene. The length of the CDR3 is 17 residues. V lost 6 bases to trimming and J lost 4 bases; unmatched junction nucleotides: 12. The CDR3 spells CASRREVGQGIYNEQFF. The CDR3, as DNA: TGTGCCAGCAGGCGAGAGGTGGGACAGGGGATTTACAATGAGCAGTTCTTC.

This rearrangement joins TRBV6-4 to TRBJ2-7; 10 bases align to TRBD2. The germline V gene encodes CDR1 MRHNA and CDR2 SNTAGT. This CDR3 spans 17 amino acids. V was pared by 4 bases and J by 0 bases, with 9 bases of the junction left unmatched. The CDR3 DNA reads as TGTGCCAGCAGTGTCCCCGGGCTAGCGGGGGTCTCCTACGAGCAGTACTTC. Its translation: CASSVPGLAGVSYEQYF.

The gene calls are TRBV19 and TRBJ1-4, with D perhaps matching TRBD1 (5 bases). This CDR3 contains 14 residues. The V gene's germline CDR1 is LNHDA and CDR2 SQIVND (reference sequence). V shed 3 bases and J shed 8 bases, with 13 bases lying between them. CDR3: CASSIRGEREKLFF. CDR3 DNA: TGTGCCAGTAGTATTCGGGGGGAACGGGAAAAACTGTTTTTT.

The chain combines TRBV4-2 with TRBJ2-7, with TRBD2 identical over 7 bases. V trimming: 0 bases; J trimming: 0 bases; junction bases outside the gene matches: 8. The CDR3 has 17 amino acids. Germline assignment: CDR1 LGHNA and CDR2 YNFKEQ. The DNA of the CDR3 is TGTGCCAGCAGCCAAGATTCTAGGAGCGGGATCTCCTACGAGCAGTACTTC. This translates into CASSQDSRSGISYEQYF.

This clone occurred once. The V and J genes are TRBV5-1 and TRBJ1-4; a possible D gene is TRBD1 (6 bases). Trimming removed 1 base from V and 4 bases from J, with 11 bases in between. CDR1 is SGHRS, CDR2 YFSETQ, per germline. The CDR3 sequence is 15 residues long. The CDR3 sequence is CASSLRQANNEKLFF. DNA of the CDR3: TGCGCCAGCAGCTTGAGACAGGCTAATAATGAAAAACTGTTTTTT.

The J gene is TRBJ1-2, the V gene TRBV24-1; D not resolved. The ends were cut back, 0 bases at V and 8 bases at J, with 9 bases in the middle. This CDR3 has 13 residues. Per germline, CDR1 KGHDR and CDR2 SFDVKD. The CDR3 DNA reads TGTGCCACCAGTGATTTGCAGGCGGGGGGCTACACCTTC. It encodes CATSDLQAGGYTF.

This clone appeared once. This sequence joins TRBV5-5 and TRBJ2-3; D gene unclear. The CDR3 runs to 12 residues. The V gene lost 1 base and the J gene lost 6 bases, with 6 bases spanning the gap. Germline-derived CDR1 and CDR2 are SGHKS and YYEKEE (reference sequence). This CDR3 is CASSLWADTQYF. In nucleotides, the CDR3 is TGTGCCAGCAGCTTGTGGGCGGATACGCAGTATTTT.

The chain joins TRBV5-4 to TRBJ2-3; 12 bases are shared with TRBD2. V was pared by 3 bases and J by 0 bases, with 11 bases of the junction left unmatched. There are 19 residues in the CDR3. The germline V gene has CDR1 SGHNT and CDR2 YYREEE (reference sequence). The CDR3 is CASSSGLAGRVRSTDTQYF. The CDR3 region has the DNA TGTGCCAGCAGCTCCGGACTAGCGGGGCGGGTCCGTAGCACAGATACGCAGTATTTT.